This passage covers 26 T cell receptor beta chains from one sample sequenced in a study of blood T cell repertoires in COVID-19. Here immunoSEQ multiplex PCR was the method, and the copy in TCRdb shows in-frame clones only, minus some. Of about 100,000 clones in the sample, roughly 72% were seen once. Sequencing used peripheral blood. The receptors were sampled from a man older than 75 with acute or convalescent COVID-19.

The chain joins TRBV5-6 to TRBJ2-7; the D gene is possibly TRBD2 (6 bases). This CDR3 is built from 14 residues. V lost 2 bases, J lost 3 bases, and 12 bases lay in between. CDR1 and CDR2 (germline): SGHDT, YYEEEE. The CDR3 loop is CASSFAGTVYEQYF. In DNA, the CDR3 is TGTGCCAGCAGCTTTGCGGGGACCGTCTACGAGCAGTACTTC.

The chain recombines TRBV11-2 with TRBJ2-5, with TRBD2 as a possible D gene (5 bases). CDR1 and CDR2 from the germline V gene are SGHAT and FQNNGV. Trimming cost V 5 bases and J 4 bases, with 17 bases left between them. The CDR3 consists of 15 residues. CDR3 protein: CASSPSPRDGETQYF. DNA of the CDR3: TGTGCCAGCAGCCCCTCCCCGAGGGATGGAGAGACCCAGTACTTC.

This clone came up a few times. The chain joins TRBV5-6 to TRBJ2-7; 9 bases match TRBD1. V dropped 4 bases and J dropped 7; count of bases not matched to a gene: 3. Germline values: CDR1 SGHDT, CDR2 YYEEEE. There are 12 residues in the CDR3. CDR3 sequence reads: CASSGQGMEQYF. The DNA for the CDR3 is TGTGCCAGCAGCGGACAGGGGATGGAGCAGTACTTC. The whole variable domain, filled in from reference TRBV5-6 and TRBJ2-7, reads DAGVTQSPTHLIKTRGQQVTLRCSPKSGHDTVSWYQQALGQGPQFIFQYYEEEERQRGNFPDRFSGHQFPNYSSELNVNALLLGDSALYLCASSGQGMEQYFGPGTRLTVT.

The genes are TRBV19 and TRBJ1-1; perhaps TRBD1 as D (6 bases). The germline V and J ends were trimmed by 6 bases and 1 base, with 12 bases remaining between them. Per germline, CDR1 LNHDA and CDR2 SQIVND (reference sequence). The CDR3 runs to 14 residues. Written as DNA, the CDR3 is TGTGCCAGTAGAGACGACAGGAGGAACACTGAAGCTTTCTTT. Its protein product is CASRDDRRNTEAFF.

The chain carries TRBV7-9 and TRBJ2-1; 7 bases match TRBD2. The J segment lost 6 bases and the V segment lost 6 bases, leaving 11 bases of the junction unmatched. The germline V gene encodes CDR1 SEHNR and CDR2 FQNEAQ (reference sequence). The length of the CDR3 is 15 residues. Here the CDR3 DNA reads TGTGCCAGCAGACCCGAGTGGGAGGGAGGCAATGAGCAGTTCTTC. This sequence encodes CASRPEWEGGNEQFF.

The chain recombines TRBV3-1 (or the pseudogene TRBV3-2) with TRBJ2-3; D not resolved. There are 14 residues in the CDR3. Germline CDR1 LGHDT, CDR2 YNNKEL (reference sequence). V lost 3 bases and J 7 bases, leaving 14 bases between the germline ends. CDR3 sequence reads: CASSHPTERYTQYF. CDR3 bases: TGTGCCAGCAGCCACCCCACGGAGAGGTATACGCAGTATTTT.

The rearrangement joins TRBV11-3 to TRBJ2-3; D is undetermined. The ends were cut back, 1 base at V and 1 base at J, with 3 bases in the middle. Germline loops: CDR1 SGHNT, CDR2 YENEEA. This CDR3 spans 13 amino acids. CDR3 residues: CASSLAGTDTQYF. The DNA of the CDR3 is TGTGCCAGCAGCTTAGCGGGCACAGATACGCAGTATTTT.

The genes are TRBV19 and TRBJ2-2, with D perhaps TRBD1 (6 bases). V shed 4 bases and J shed 2 bases, with 11 bases lying between them. This CDR3 region has 15 residues. Germline loops: CDR1 LNHDA, CDR2 SQIVND (reference sequence). CDR3 loop: CASSTLTGNTGELFF. CDR3 nucleotides: TGTGCCAGTAGTACGTTGACAGGCAACACCGGGGAGCTGTTTTTT.

There are a few counts of this clone. J is TRBJ2-3 and V is TRBV10-3, with D uncertain. Germline lookup yields CDR1 ENHRY and CDR2 SYGVKD. Trimming took 8 bases from V and 4 from J, leaving 7 bases between them. This CDR3 has 11 residues. This chain's CDR3 is CAIATADTQYF. CDR3 nucleotide sequence: TGTGCCATCGCAACAGCAGATACGCAGTATTTT.

This chain joins TRBV11-2 and TRBJ1-1, with 12 bases fitting TRBD1. Trimming cost V 5 bases and J 11 bases; bases outside gene matches: 9. Germline-derived CDR1 and CDR2 are SGHAT and FQNNGV. The CDR3 length is 14 residues. The CDR3 nucleotides read TGTGCCAGCAGCCCGCGGGACAGGGGGCGCGATGCTTTCTTT. Translation gives CASSPRDRGRDAFF.

The chain has TRBV19 and TRBJ2-7; 8 bases fit TRBD2. The length of the CDR3 is 14 residues. The junction had 3 bases not matched to a gene; V was cut back by 4 bases and J by 1 base. Germline loops: CDR1 LNHDA, CDR2 SQIVND (reference sequence). This CDR3 is CASSSGRSSYEQYF. CDR3 DNA sequence: TGTGCCAGTAGTAGCGGGAGGTCTTCCTACGAGCAGTACTTC.

The chain is built from TRBV7-2 and TRBJ2-5; TRBD2 might be the D (7 bases). The CDR3 sequence is 13 residues long. Trimming took off 4 bases at V and 5 bases at J, with 11 bases between the two ends. CDR1 and CDR2 from the germline V gene are SGHTA and FQGNSA. The CDR3 protein is CASSWGGAETQYF. Here the CDR3 DNA reads TGTGCCAGCAGCTGGGGGGGGGCTGAGACCCAGTACTTC.

The chain has TRBV7-6 and TRBJ2-3, with D unresolved. The CDR3 covers 15 residues. V was trimmed by 3 bases and J by 1 base, leaving 11 bases between them. Germline V gives CDR1 SGHVS, CDR2 FNYEAQ. This chain's CDR3 is CASSLVGRRTDTQYF. CDR3 sequence (DNA): TGTGCCAGCAGCTTGGTTGGGCGCCGCACAGATACGCAGTATTTT.

This chain joins TRBV7-2 and TRBJ2-7, with 10 bases that match TRBD1. The junction had 6 bases not matched to a gene; V was cut back by 0 bases and J by 7 bases. CDR3 length: 15 amino acids. Germline loops: CDR1 SGHTA, CDR2 FQGNSA. CDR3 in DNA: TGTGCCAGCAGCTTAGCCGGGACAGGGGTCAGGGAGCAGTACTTC. Translating it yields CASSLAGTGVREQYF.

The chain has TRBV15 and TRBJ2-3; 7 nucleotides match TRBD1. The junction had 13 bases not matched to a gene; V was cut back by 4 bases and J by 6 bases. This CDR3 has 16 amino acids. CDR1 is LNHNV, CDR2 YYDKDF, per germline (reference sequence). The CDR3 reads CATSTGTAYPSDTQYF. The CDR3, as DNA: TGTGCCACCAGCACGGGGACAGCCTACCCGAGCGATACGCAGTATTTT. The full variable domain, with the rest looked up from reference TRBV15 and TRBJ2-3, is DAMVIQNPRYQVTQFGKPVTLSCSQTLNHNVMYWYQQKSSQAPKLLFHYYDKDFNNEADTPDNFQSRRPNTSFCFLDIRSPGLGDTAMYLCATSTGTAYPSDTQYFGPGTRLTVL.

CDR3 loop: CASRPFGGVPYEQYF. In DNA form, the CDR3 reads TGTGCCAGCAGACCCTTTGGGGGGGTACCCTACGAGCAGTACTTC. The rearrangement links TRBV6-5 to TRBJ2-7, with 7 bases matching TRBD2. This CDR3 has 15 amino acids. Trimming took 6 bases from V and 2 from J; bases not matched to a gene: 10. Germline CDR1 is MNHEY and CDR2 is SVGAGI.

The chain joins TRBV5-1 to TRBJ2-3; a weak D match, TRBD2 (6 bases). From germline, CDR1 is SGHRS and CDR2 YFSETQ. The CDR3 totals 14 residues. Trimming removed 4 bases at V and 5 bases at J, with 14 bases between. The CDR3 sequence: CASSVARREDTQYF. CDR3 bases: TGCGCCAGCAGCGTAGCGAGGCGGGAAGATACGCAGTATTTT.

The J gene is TRBJ2-7, the V gene TRBV21-1; the DNA was not compared with TRBD1, the D call given in the table. TRBV21-1 is classified as a pseudogene. The CDR3 contains 14 residues. The CDR3 spells CASSKGQGSYEQYF. The CDR3 region has the DNA TGTGCCAGCAGCAAAGGACAGGGGTCCTACGAGCAGTACTTC.

The CDR3 DNA reads TGTGCCAGTAGTAAGTACAGGGGATCCTACGAGCAGTACTTC. Translated, it gives CASSKYRGSYEQYF. V is TRBV19 and J is TRBJ2-7, with 7 bases identical to TRBD1. Per germline, CDR1 LNHDA and CDR2 SQIVND (reference sequence). This CDR3 has 14 residues. The V and J ends lost 4 bases and 1 base, in that order; junction bases with no gene match: 4.

This clone came up once. This chain uses TRBV4-2 with TRBJ2-7; possibly TRBD2 for D (5 bases). CDR3 length: 16 residues. The germline V gene has CDR1 LGHNA and CDR2 YNFKEQ. V was trimmed by 0 bases and J by 3 bases, leaving 15 bases between them. CDR3 in DNA: TGTGCCAGCAGCCAAGAGGAGCGGAACCCCTACTACGAGCAGTACTTC. Translated, it gives CASSQEERNPYYEQYF.

This clone was observed a handful of times. This chain connects TRBV6-2 or TRBV6-3 to TRBJ2-7; D ambiguous. The V gene lost 6 bases and the J gene lost 0 bases, with 12 bases spanning the gap. This CDR3 has 14 amino acids. Germline V gene sequence: CDR1 MNHEY, CDR2 SVGEGT. The CDR3 loop is CASSRDTSSYEQYF. DNA for the CDR3: TGTGCCAGCAGCCGAGACACCAGCTCCTACGAGCAGTACTTC.

Written as DNA, the CDR3 is TGTGCCAGCAGCTTAGCCGCCGGGAGTGGCTACAATGAGCAGTTCTTC. It translates to CASSLAAGSGYNEQFF. The rearrangement joins TRBV7-2 to TRBJ2-1, with D possibly being TRBD2 (6 bases). This CDR3 has 16 residues. V was cut by 0 bases and J by 3 bases, with 12 bases left in between. Germline V lookup: CDR1 SGHTA, CDR2 FQGNSA.

The chain links TRBV14 to TRBJ2-2, with 7 bases fitting TRBD1. The V segment lost 4 bases and the J segment 8 bases; nucleotides outside the gene matches: 13. The CDR3 is 16 residues long. From germline, CDR1 is SGHDN and CDR2 FVKESK. CDR3 sequence: CASSPSYRGRTGELFF. In DNA, the CDR3 is TGTGCCAGCAGCCCTTCGTACAGGGGACGGACGGGGGAGCTGTTTTTT.

This clone was seen repeatedly, ten times or more. This chain joins TRBV19 and TRBJ2-2; D is ambiguous. The CDR3 has 13 residues. Germline CDR1 reads LNHDA; CDR2 reads SQIVND (reference sequence). Trimming took 3 bases from V and 5 from J, leaving 7 bases between them. CDR3 protein: CASSIARTGELFF. The CDR3 nucleotides read TGTGCCAGTAGTATCGCCAGGACCGGGGAGCTGTTTTTT.

The chain couples TRBV9 to TRBJ2-2; D not resolved. CDR3 length: 13 amino acids. From germline, CDR1 is SGDLS and CDR2 YYNGEE. V dropped 0 bases and J dropped 9 bases, with 9 bases sitting between them. Here the CDR3 reads CASSVDSNRELFF. CDR3 nucleotide sequence: TGTGCCAGCAGCGTAGATTCTAATAGGGAGCTGTTTTTT. Using reference TRBV9 and TRBJ2-2 for the parts outside the CDR3, the full variable domain is DSGVTQTPKHLITATGQRVTLRCSPRSGDLSVYWYQQSLDQGLQFLIQYYNGEERAKGNILERFSAQQFPDLHSELNLSSLELGDSALYFCASSVDSNRELFFGEGSRLTVL.

The chain employs TRBV25-1 and TRBJ2-2, with 9 bases identical to TRBD1. The CDR3 is made up of 14 amino acids. Looked up from germline, CDR1 is MGHDK and CDR2 is SYGVNS. Trimming at V came to 6 bases and at J to 6 bases, leaving 5 bases not matched to a gene. CDR3 coding DNA: TGTGCCAGCAGGGAAACAGGGGGCTCCGGGGAGCTGTTTTTT. Translation: CASRETGGSGELFF. The entire variable domain, with the rest obtained from reference TRBV25-1 and TRBJ2-2, is as follows: EADIYQTPRYLVIGTGKKITLECSQTMGHDKMYWYQQDPGMELHLIHYSYGVNSTEKGDLSSESTVSRIRTEHFPLTLESARPSHTSQYLCASRETGGSGELFFGEGSRLTVL.